The T cell receptor beta chain described here comes from a study of T cell responses to AZD1222 COVID-19 vaccine. Sequenced by immunoSEQ multiplex PCR; TCRdb stores in-frame clones only, minus some. The sample lists about 120,000 clones; 86% were seen once. This TCR came from an adult who received the AZD1222 COVID-19 vaccine. This sample comprised peripheral blood, obtained 28 days after the second AZD1222 dose.

The CDR3 region has the DNA TGCAGTGCTAGTATTCAAGGACCGTACGTCGGGAATGAGCAGTTCTTC. Amino acid sequence: CSASIQGPYVGNEQFF. The chain combines TRBV20-1 with TRBJ2-1, with no clear D. CDR3 size: 16 residues. Germline-derived CDR1 and CDR2 are DFQATT and SNEGSKA (reference sequence). V dropped 3 bases and J dropped 7 bases, with 22 bases sitting between them.